The sequence of this T cell receptor beta chain was determined in a study of CD8+ T cells in alopecia areata. Study conclusions and caveats: Lesional scalp, notably in alopecia totalis/universalis, had clonality above that of normal scalp.

V lost 4 bases to trimming and J lost 6 bases, with 4 bases between them. This CDR3 is built from 10 residues. Germline loops: CDR1 SQVTM, CDR2 ANQGSEA. This clone has just a few counts. As yet, its antigen is unknown. Other DNA sequences of this sample code for an identical CDR3. Peripheral blood and lesional scalp punch biopsies were taken from alopecia areata patients. Investigators isolated RNA and reverse transcribed it into cDNA to act as the sequencing template. The table came from immunoSEQ multiplex PCR; TCRdb's copy has only in-frame clones and leaves some out. The sample lists around 82,000 clones; about 51% were seen once.

The receptor was derived from a human donor with alopecia areata. This sequence joins TRBV29-1 and TRBJ2-1; D call uncertain. The material sequenced was NKG2D-high CD8+ T cells sorted from blood. The CDR3 nucleotides are TGCAGCGTTGTTCGCAATGAGCAGTTCTTC. It is translated as CSVVRNEQFF.